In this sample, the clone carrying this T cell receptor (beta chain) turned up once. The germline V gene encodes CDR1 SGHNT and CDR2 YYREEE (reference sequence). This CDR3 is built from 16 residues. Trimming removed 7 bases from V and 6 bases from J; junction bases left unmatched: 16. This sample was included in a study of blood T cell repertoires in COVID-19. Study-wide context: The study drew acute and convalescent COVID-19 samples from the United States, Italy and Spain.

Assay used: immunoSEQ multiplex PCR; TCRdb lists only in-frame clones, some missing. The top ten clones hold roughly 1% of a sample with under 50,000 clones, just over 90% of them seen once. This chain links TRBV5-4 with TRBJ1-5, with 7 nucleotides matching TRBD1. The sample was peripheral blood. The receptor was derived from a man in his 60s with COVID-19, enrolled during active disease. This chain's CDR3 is CASSVGGRGQGQPQHF. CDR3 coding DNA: TGTGCCAGCTCCGTTGGAGGTAGGGGGCAGGGTCAGCCCCAGCATTTT.